Each of the 30 T cell receptor beta chains below was sequenced from the same sample in a study of blood T cell repertoires in COVID-19. TCRdb keeps only in-frame clones here, not all; method: immunoSEQ multiplex PCR. The sample has 100,000 to 150,000 clones, 80% to 85% seen once. The sequencing input was PBMCs or T cells enriched from blood (not recorded which). All receptors derive from a young woman who had recovered from COVID-19.

The V and J genes are TRBV6-5 and TRBJ1-1; D perhaps matches TRBD1 (5 bases). The CDR3 runs 14 residues. V was cut by 6 bases and J by 1 base, with 12 bases left in between. Germline CDR1 reads MNHEY; CDR2 reads SVGAGI. CDR3 in amino acids: CASRQGIGNTEAFF. CDR3 in DNA: TGTGCCAGCAGGCAGGGCATTGGGAACACTGAAGCTTTCTTT.

The V and J genes are TRBV7-9 and TRBJ1-2, with 9 bases identical to TRBD1. This CDR3 spans 15 amino acids. V lost 5 bases and J lost 6; bases outside the gene matches: 10. In germline, CDR1 is SEHNR, CDR2 FQNEAQ (reference sequence). For the CDR3, the DNA is TGTGCCAGCAGCCCACCGGGGACAGGGATTGATGGCTACACCTTC. It is translated as CASSPPGTGIDGYTF.

As for this clone: The same CDR3 also results from other DNA sequences found in this sample. The CDR3 protein is CASSHGQGASYEQYF. CDR3 nucleotides: TGTGCCAGCAGCCACGGACAGGGGGCCTCCTACGAGCAGTACTTC. This rearrangement joins TRBV5-8 to TRBJ2-7, with 11 bases aligning to TRBD1. This CDR3 comprises 15 residues. Germline trimming cut 4 bases from V and 0 bases from J; bases unmatched to any gene: 3. From germline, CDR1 is SGHTS and CDR2 YDEGEE.

The chain carries TRBV19 and TRBJ2-5; D is perhaps TRBD1 (5 bases). This CDR3 region has 12 residues. Trimming shortened V by 4 bases and J by 9 bases, and 12 bases separated the two germline ends. The germline CDR1 and CDR2 sequences are LNHDA and SQIVND (reference sequence). CDR3 sequence: CASSSQGRAQYF. The CDR3 DNA is TGTGCCAGTAGTAGCCAGGGAAGGGCCCAGTACTTC.

Only one count was recorded for this clone. For the CDR3, the DNA is TGTGCCAGCATACCCGCGGGGATGGGGGACACTGAAGCTTTCTTT. This gives the protein CASIPAGMGDTEAFF. The chain employs TRBV6-5 and TRBJ1-1, with D possibly matching TRBD1 (5 bases). The ends were cut back, 7 bases at V and 3 bases at J, with 18 bases in the middle. CDR1 is MNHEY, CDR2 SVGAGI, per germline. This CDR3 is built from 15 residues.

The J gene is TRBJ2-7, the V gene TRBV7-6, with TRBD2 matching 15 bases. The V gene's germline CDR1 is SGHVS and CDR2 FNYEAQ. The CDR3 is 19 residues long. J gave up 4 bases and V 1 base, and 11 bases lay outside the gene matches. The CDR3 sequence: CASSLGLGLAGGGPYEQYF. DNA for the CDR3: TGTGCCAGCAGCTTAGGGCTCGGACTAGCGGGAGGGGGCCCTTACGAGCAGTACTTC.

This chain connects TRBV4-1 to TRBJ1-6; a possible D gene is TRBD1 (6 bases). CDR3 length: 16 amino acids. V dropped 1 base and J dropped 10 bases, with 17 bases sitting between them. Per the germline V gene, CDR1 is MGHRA and CDR2 is YSYEKL. The CDR3 here is CASSQADYRVRSPLHF. The CDR3 DNA reads as TGCGCCAGCAGCCAAGCGGATTACAGGGTTCGGTCACCCCTCCACTTT.

This clone was observed a single time. The rearrangement uses TRBV2 and TRBJ2-6; possibly TRBD1 for D (6 bases). This CDR3 comprises 17 residues. V lost 5 bases to trimming and J lost 0 bases, with 14 bases between them. Germline lookup yields CDR1 SNHLY and CDR2 FYNNEI. Written as DNA, the CDR3 is TGTGCCAGCAGTACAGGGCCCCTTGGCTCTGGGGCCAACGTCCTGACTTTC. Residues: CASSTGPLGSGANVLTF. The whole variable domain, remainder taken from reference TRBV2 and TRBJ2-6, is EPEVTQTPSHQVTQMGQEVILRCVPISNHLYFYWYRQILGQKVEFLVSFYNNEISEKSEIFDDQFSVERPDGSNFTLKIRSTKLEDSAMYFCASSTGPLGSGANVLTFGAGSRLTVL.

V and J are TRBV24-1 and TRBJ2-7, with TRBD1 as a possible D gene (6 bases). CDR3 length: 16 residues. The germline V gene has CDR1 KGHDR and CDR2 SFDVKD. With 3 bases removed from V and 0 bases from J, the gap between germline ends came to 14 bases. DNA for the CDR3: TGTGCCACCAGTGATCAAACAGGGCCGAGCTCCTACGAGCAGTACTTC. Encoded protein: CATSDQTGPSSYEQYF.

V is TRBV28 and J is TRBJ1-6; 11 positions match TRBD1. The ends lost 2 bases at V and 12 bases at J; junction bases unmatched: 9. The CDR3 loop spans 16 amino acids. Germline CDR1 and CDR2: MDHEN and SYDVKM. Here the CDR3 DNA reads TGTGCCAGCAGTTTAATTGGACAGGGGGCAAGTAGACCCCTCCACTTT. Its translation: CASSLIGQGASRPLHF.

The V gene is TRBV28, the J gene TRBJ1-2; 8 nucleotides align to TRBD1. The V gene end was trimmed by 7 bases and the J gene end by 8 bases; junction bases not matched to a gene: 6. The CDR3 runs to 12 residues. CDR1 and CDR2 from the germline V gene are MDHEN and SYDVKM. The CDR3 sequence: CASTQGAWGYTF. In DNA, the CDR3 is TGTGCCAGCACCCAGGGGGCATGGGGCTACACCTTC.

The CDR3 DNA reads as TGCGCCAGCAGTGGCAGGGCACGTTGGACTGAAGCTTTCTTT. This encodes CASSGRARWTEAFF. This chain connects TRBV10-1 to TRBJ1-1, with D possibly matching TRBD1 (5 bases). Germline V CDR1 and CDR2: WNHNN, SYGVQD (reference sequence). The CDR3 totals 14 residues. The ends were cut back, 4 bases at V and 5 bases at J, with 14 bases in the middle.

The rearrangement uses TRBV19 and TRBJ2-1, with TRBD2 matching over 11 bases. The ends lost 5 bases at V and 10 bases at J; junction bases unmatched: 13. CDR3 length: 16 residues. Germline assignment: CDR1 LNHDA and CDR2 SQIVND (reference sequence). CDR3 protein: CASSGTSGSPGREQFF. The CDR3 nucleotides read TGTGCCAGTAGTGGCACTAGCGGGAGCCCGGGAAGGGAGCAGTTCTTC.

V usage is TRBV28 and J usage is TRBJ2-7, with 7 bases aligning to TRBD1. With 7 bases clipped from V and 3 bases from J, the junction kept 12 bases outside the gene matches. Germline V gene lookup returns CDR1 MDHEN and CDR2 SYDVKM. CDR3 length equals 15 residues. The CDR3 reads CASTTSGQWVYEQYF. CDR3 bases: TGTGCCAGCACCACCTCGGGACAGTGGGTCTACGAGCAGTACTTC.

CDR3 DNA sequence: TGTGCCAGCAGCACCCGACAGGGGAACACTGAAGCTTTCTTT. It translates to CASSTRQGNTEAFF. This chain links TRBV7-3 with TRBJ1-1; 7 nucleotides align to TRBD1. The CDR3 contains 14 residues. Germline trimming cut 5 bases from V and 1 base from J; bases unmatched to any gene: 4. Per germline, CDR1 SGHTA and CDR2 FQGTGA. The variable domain in full, completed from reference TRBV7-3 and TRBJ1-1, reads GAGVSQTPSNKVTEKGKYVELRCDPISGHTALYWYRQSLGQGPEFLIYFQGTGAADDSGLPNDRFFAVRPEGSVSTLKIQRTERGDSAVYLCASSTRQGNTEAFFGQGTRLTVV.

The gene calls are TRBV19 and TRBJ1-6; no firm D call. Germline V CDR1 and CDR2: LNHDA, SQIVND (reference sequence). CDR3 size: 14 residues. V lost 2 bases, J lost 5 bases, and 7 bases lay in between. This CDR3 is CASSISVNNSPLHF. Written as DNA, the CDR3 is TGTGCCAGTAGTATAAGCGTCAATAATTCACCCCTCCACTTT.

The V and J genes are TRBV7-9 and TRBJ2-7, with a tentative D call TRBD2 (5 bases). The CDR3 spans 15 residues. V was pared by 0 bases and J by 2 bases, with 11 bases between. Looked up from germline, CDR1 is SEHNR and CDR2 is FQNEAQ (reference sequence). The CDR3 nucleotides read TGTGCCAGCAGCTTAGCTCGTGGGAGTGCCTACGAGCAGTACTTC. Its protein product is CASSLARGSAYEQYF.

The chain is built from TRBV27 and TRBJ2-3, with 9 bases aligning to TRBD2. This CDR3 region has 16 residues. CDR1 is MNHEY and CDR2 is SMNVEV in the germline V gene (reference sequence). The V segment lost 6 bases and the J segment 5 bases; nucleotides outside the gene matches: 12. The CDR3 reads CASSFTRLAGIDTQYF. In DNA form, the CDR3 reads TGTGCCAGCAGCTTCACCCGCCTAGCGGGAATAGATACGCAGTATTTT.

This rearrangement joins TRBV19 to TRBJ2-2, with TRBD1 matching 7 bases. J was trimmed by 6 bases and V by 3 bases; bases with no gene match: 7. CDR1 LNHDA and CDR2 SQIVND come from the germline V gene (reference sequence). The CDR3 loop spans 15 amino acids. CDR3 bases: TGTGCCAGTAGTATGCTTAGACAGGGACCCGGGGAGCTGTTTTTT. This encodes CASSMLRQGPGELFF.

The chain recombines TRBV21-1 with TRBJ1-2. TRBV21-1 is described as a pseudogene. CDR3 length: 16 amino acids. The CDR3 nucleotides read TGTGCCAGCAGCCTCCGCGGGGGGGGAACTAACTATGGCTACACCTTC. As protein: CASSLRGGGTNYGYTF.

This clone was seen once. As DNA, the CDR3 is TGTGCCAGCAGCTTAGGGCGGGGGGTACCGATTCAGTACTTC. Protein sequence: CASSLGRGVPIQYF. This chain uses TRBV11-2 with TRBJ2-4; 8 positions match TRBD2. Germline-derived CDR1 and CDR2 are SGHAT and FQNNGV. V was pared by 1 base and J by 10 bases, with 6 bases of the junction left unmatched. This CDR3 comprises 14 residues.

This clone was found a few times. The chain combines TRBV11-2 with TRBJ2-7; TRBD2 agrees at 9 bases. Germline V lookup: CDR1 SGHAT, CDR2 FQNNGV. V trimming: 5 bases; J trimming: 2 bases; junction bases outside the gene matches: 4. The CDR3 has 14 residues. The CDR3 is CASSPSGMAYEQYF. The CDR3 region has the DNA TGTGCCAGCAGCCCTAGCGGGATGGCCTACGAGCAGTACTTC.

This chain connects TRBV4-1 to TRBJ1-2, with 9 bases fitting TRBD1. This CDR3 contains 13 residues. From germline, CDR1 is MGHRA and CDR2 YSYEKL. The ends lost 6 bases at V and 2 bases at J; junction bases unmatched: 1. CDR3 region: CASRGQGNYGYTF. CDR3 in DNA: TGCGCCAGCAGAGGACAGGGGAACTATGGCTACACCTTC.

The chain recombines TRBV4-3 with TRBJ2-7, with 7 bases that match TRBD1. In germline, CDR1 is LGHNA, CDR2 YSLEER. Trimming removed 4 bases from V and 3 bases from J; junction bases left unmatched: 12. The CDR3 is 16 amino acids. CDR3 amino acids: CASSRIRQGSLYEQYF. The DNA of the CDR3 is TGCGCCAGCAGCCGGATTCGACAGGGCTCCCTCTACGAGCAGTACTTC.

This chain connects TRBV7-2 to TRBJ2-7; maybe TRBD2 (7 bases). The V gene's germline CDR1 is SGHTA and CDR2 FQGNSA. Trimming stripped 5 bases from V and 6 bases from J, with 20 bases between. This CDR3 is built from 15 residues. The CDR3 DNA reads TGTGCCAGCAGCGCCCGACTAGCAGGGGATGCCGAGCAGTACTTC. This encodes CASSARLAGDAEQYF.

V usage is TRBV7-8 and J usage is TRBJ2-1; 11 bases are shared with TRBD2. The trim removed 4 bases at V and 0 bases at J, leaving 11 bases unmatched. Germline V gene lookup returns CDR1 SGHVS and CDR2 FQNEAQ. The CDR3 is made up of 19 amino acids. The chain's CDR3 is CASSWPGLAGASSYNEQFF. CDR3 nucleotide sequence: TGTGCCAGCAGCTGGCCCGGACTAGCGGGCGCTAGCTCCTACAATGAGCAGTTCTTC.

J is TRBJ2-7 and V is TRBV30; the D is unclear. The CDR3 has 12 amino acids. With 3 bases removed from V and 3 bases from J, the gap between germline ends came to 9 bases. CDR1 GTSNPN and CDR2 SVGIG come from the germline V gene (reference sequence). The chain's CDR3 is CAWSQSDYEQYF. Here the CDR3 DNA reads TGTGCCTGGAGCCAATCAGACTACGAGCAGTACTTC.

The chain joins TRBV27 to TRBJ1-1; possibly TRBD1 for D (5 bases). Trimming cost V 5 bases and J 12 bases, with 16 bases left between them. Germline values: CDR1 MNHEY, CDR2 SMNVEV (reference sequence). This CDR3 is built from 12 residues. CDR3 DNA sequence: TGTGCCAGCAGTAGTCCCGGGGGGGGGTCTTTCTTT. This gives the protein CASSSPGGGSFF.

J is TRBJ1-6 and V is TRBV2, with D possibly being TRBD1 (5 bases). This CDR3 has 13 residues. CDR1 is SNHLY, CDR2 FYNNEI, per germline. V dropped 7 bases and J dropped 10 bases, with 14 bases sitting between them. CDR3 bases: TGTGCCAGCAACCAGGGAATAGAATCACCCCTCCACTTT. This encodes CASNQGIESPLHF.

The chain is built from TRBV10-3 and TRBJ1-1, with 7 bases aligning to TRBD1. The CDR3 consists of 13 residues. Germline V CDR1 and CDR2: ENHRY, SYGVKD. Trimming removed 10 bases from V and 1 base from J; junction bases left unmatched: 6. The CDR3 nucleotides are TGTGCCACGAAGGGACAGACGAACACTGAAGCTTTCTTT. It is translated as CATKGQTNTEAFF.